This TCR beta chain was sequenced in a study of molecular identifiers for immune sequencing clone quantification (dated by TCRdb to about 2018). Concerning the study at large: For a replicate experiment, the RNA from either around 20,000 or 99,000 naive CD8 T cells was divided into five aliquots, and four of those aliquots went on to sequencing. The study was a methods study using CD8 T cells to benchmark molecular-identifier clustering-based TCR repertoire sequencing (MIDCIRS) and TCR RNA copy counting. Overall study outcomes, separate from this receptor: In CMV-specific effector cells, clones with more than 20 RNA copies contained over 99% of molecules, whereas in naive cells such clones contained under 1% of molecules. Modeling estimated about three recovered TCR RNA copies per cell, compared with roughly 10 by digital PCR, which implies 25% to 30% capture efficiency. The naive libraries included spiked-in Jurkat TCR RNA (10 copies' worth), and this RNA is not part of the donor repertoire. Identical TCR molecules sharing a barcode could cause highly expanded clone sizes to be underestimated. When barcode sub-clustering was omitted, TCR diversity was inflated by chimeric consensus sequences, with chimeras reaching as high as 47%. Spiked-in Jurkat TCR RNA equal to a single cell's worth was reported to be detectable even within 1,200,000 naive CD8 T cells.

This clonotype turned up a few times. Its antigen remains undetermined. Qualities for individual bases were not recorded, and no much larger clone is one base off. Libraries of naive CD8 T cells were built from around 20,000 to 990,000 sorted cells, with 10%, 30% or 50% of the purified RNA used. Naive CD8 T cells, defined as CD8+CD4-CCR7+CD45RA+, were FACS-sorted into RLT Plus buffer on a BD FACSAria II. Under 11 TCR copies' worth of Jurkat RNA were spiked into about 20,000-1,000,000 naive CD8 T cell samples to test detection sensitivity. CD8 T cells were enriched with RosetteSep CD8+ T Cell Enrichment Cocktail and Ficoll-Paque, followed by ACK red cell lysis. Libraries were made using PCR. TCRdb records NextSeq 500 as the sequencer. Bulk TCR libraries were made following a previously described method, with the TCR primers given in Table S5. Total RNA was purified with the Qiagen AllPrep DNA/RNA kit. Reads from multiple sequencing runs of the same library were pooled before analysis. On the study's bioinformatics: Reads were retained only if an exact TCR constant sequence was present, and the retained reads were trimmed to 150 nt and grouped according to their 12-nt molecular barcodes. Reads within each barcode group were sub-clustered using a 15% Levenshtein threshold, and quality-weighted consensus sequences were constructed for each RNA molecule. Non-functional sequences were excluded, and lower-count sequences lying one edit away from another sequence were also excluded. On the basis of fitting two negative binomial distributions, barcode sub-clusters with fewer than 20% of the maximum read count were discarded. TCRdb took the public reads, trimmed them with fastp at Q25, ran MiXCR for clone calling and kept in-frame beta chains. Each CDR3 protein gets just one entry, which takes the most common genes and DNA from the rows behind it. The V and J calls come from TCRdb's annotation, not from the publication. Here the sample has nearly 650,000 distinct CDR3 sequences; 25% occur a single time. The ten largest clones add up to 0.78% of the sample.

The receptor's source is a human donor in good health. Some libraries in this study had Jurkat cell RNA spiked in. The sequenced sample consisted of naive CD8+ T cells from blood, with Jurkat cell RNA spiked in. The cell subset or site label for this specimen denotes: FACS-sorted CD8+CD4-CCR7+CD45RA+ naive T cells.

The CDR3 protein sequence reads: CASSHRTSAPYNEQFF. The nucleotide sequence reads TGTGCCAGCAGCCACAGGACTAGCGCCCCCTACAATGAGCAGTTCTTC. This receptor chain uses TRBV11-3 and TRBJ2-1; TRBD2 agrees with 9 junctional bases. From the cysteine through the phenylalanine, the CDR3 covers 16 amino acids. CDR3 DNA is the only sequence kept; it has 48 bases, read in frame from the first base. V has 5 bases trimmed and J has 2 bases trimmed; junction bases matching no gene number 7. The germline V gene specifies SGHNT as CDR1 and YENEEA as CDR2.